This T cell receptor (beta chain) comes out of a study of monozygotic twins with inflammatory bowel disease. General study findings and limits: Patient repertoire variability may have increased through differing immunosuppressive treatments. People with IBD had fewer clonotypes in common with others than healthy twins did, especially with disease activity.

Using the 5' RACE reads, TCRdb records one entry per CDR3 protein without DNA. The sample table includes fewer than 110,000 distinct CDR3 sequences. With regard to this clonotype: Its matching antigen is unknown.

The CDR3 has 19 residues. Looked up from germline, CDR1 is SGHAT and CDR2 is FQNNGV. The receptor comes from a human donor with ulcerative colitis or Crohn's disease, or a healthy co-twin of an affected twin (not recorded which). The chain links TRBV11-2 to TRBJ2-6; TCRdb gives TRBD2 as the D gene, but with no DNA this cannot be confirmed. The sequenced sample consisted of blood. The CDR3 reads CASSPQIRTGPSGANVLTF.